This T cell receptor beta chain was found in a study of T-cell reconstitution after alpha-beta-depleted transplantation in children. Trimming took off 5 bases at V and 4 bases at J, with 18 bases between the two ends. This CDR3 has 14 residues. The V gene's germline CDR1 is DFQATT and CDR2 SNEGSKA (reference sequence). The TCRbeta library was prepared with unique molecular identifiers. TCRdb fed the PCR reads into MiXCR, producing one record per CDR3 protein. The sample includes about 240,000 distinct CDR3 sequences, over 20% of them seen just once. This clonotype was seen ten or more times. The target antigen is unknown. Study-wide findings and caveats: Expanded graft clones numbering several hundred reportedly gave rise to alpha-beta T cells about two months after transplant. At the one-year point after transplant, T-cell counts and TCRbeta diversity were found to come mostly from T cells that had been newly produced. Some patients' high day-60 TCRbeta diversity was traced to surviving recipient T cells and thymic progenitors.

J is TRBJ2-7 and V is TRBV20-1; tentative D call: TRBD2 (6 bases). The sequenced sample was PBMCs, obtained before TCRalphabeta/CD19-depleted stem cell transplant. This TCR came from a girl aged 2-10 years with Fanconi anemia, due to receive a stem cell transplant. CDR3 region: CSAGGEDGRYEQYF. The CDR3 DNA reads as TGCAGTGCTGGCGGAGAGGACGGGAGATACGAGCAGTACTTC.